This passage covers 20 T cell receptor beta chains from one sample sequenced in a study of shared clonotypes between healthy human individuals. Using immunoSEQ multiplex PCR, the repertoire was profiled, and TCRdb retains in-frame clones only, with some absent. Of about 2.2 million clones in the sample, approximately 94% were seen once. CD8 cells classed as naive were CD45RO-negative and positively selected for CCR7, excluding terminally differentiated effector memory CD45RA+ cells. Input material: naive CD8+ T cells from PBMCs. These receptors were taken from a man aged 18 to 29 in good health. Some clones in this sample may be carry-over from other donors' samples.

V is TRBV9 and J is TRBJ2-5; tentatively, D is TRBD1 (6 bases). The CDR3 runs to 15 residues. Germline V gives CDR1 SGDLS, CDR2 YYNGEE. V was pared by 0 bases and J by 5 bases, with 14 bases between. CDR3 protein: CASSVVAGAWETQYF. CDR3 sequence (DNA): TGTGCCAGCAGCGTAGTCGCAGGGGCTTGGGAGACCCAGTACTTC.

The chain carries TRBV29-1 and TRBJ2-7; the D is unclear. The germline V and J ends were trimmed by 3 bases and 2 bases, with 20 bases remaining between them. The V gene's germline CDR1 is SQVTM and CDR2 ANQGSEA. The CDR3 is 16 amino acids. The CDR3 loop is CSVDQLFRGKTYEQYF. The CDR3 region has the DNA TGCAGCGTTGATCAGCTTTTCCGTGGGAAGACCTACGAGCAGTACTTC.

The chain uses TRBV29-1 and TRBJ2-1; D perhaps matches TRBD2 (6 bases). Looked up from germline, CDR1 is SQVTM and CDR2 is ANQGSEA. The CDR3 covers 13 residues. Trimming took off 3 bases at V and 11 bases at J, with 17 bases between the two ends. CDR3 nucleotides: TGCAGCGTTGATGGGGACTCAGCTACGCAGCAGTTCTTC. Protein sequence: CSVDGDSATQQFF.

This chain connects TRBV28 to TRBJ2-2, with D unresolved. The CDR3 extends over 16 amino acids. CDR1 and CDR2 (germline): MDHEN, SYDVKM. Trimming stripped 5 bases from V and 0 bases from J, with 13 bases between. The CDR3 loop is CASSPNLGANTGELFF. In nucleotides, the CDR3 is TGTGCCAGCAGTCCTAACCTTGGGGCGAACACCGGGGAGCTGTTTTTT.

The chain carries TRBV25-1 and TRBJ1-2; 10 bases align to TRBD1. The CDR3 runs 14 residues. Germline V gene lookup returns CDR1 MGHDK and CDR2 SYGVNS. Trimming cost V 6 bases and J 6 bases; bases outside gene matches: 7. The CDR3 DNA sequence: TGTGCCAGCAGGGCAGTGGGACAGGGGCATGGCTACACCTTC. It translates to CASRAVGQGHGYTF.

This sequence joins TRBV15 and TRBJ1-5; D is unclear. CDR1 LNHNV and CDR2 YYDKDF come from the germline V gene (reference sequence). The V gene lost 5 bases and the J gene lost 3 bases, with 11 bases spanning the gap. CDR3 length: 14 residues. CDR3 in amino acids: CATSQGSPNQPQHF. Written as DNA, the CDR3 is TGTGCCACCAGCCAAGGGTCCCCCAATCAGCCCCAGCATTTT.

The J gene is TRBJ2-7, the V gene TRBV6-6; 7 bases match TRBD1. Germline loops: CDR1 MNHNY, CDR2 SVGAGI (reference sequence). J was trimmed by 3 bases and V by 3 bases; bases with no gene match: 5. CDR3 size: 14 residues. This chain's CDR3 is CASSYFGDSYEQYF. The CDR3 DNA reads as TGTGCCAGCAGTTATTTCGGGGACAGCTACGAGCAGTACTTC.

This sequence joins TRBV11-2 and TRBJ2-1; 8 positions match TRBD2. Germline assignment: CDR1 SGHAT and CDR2 FQNNGV. This CDR3 contains 14 residues. J lost 9 bases, V lost 2 bases, and 6 bases had no gene match. Written as DNA, the CDR3 is TGTGCCAGCAGCTTACGGACTAGCTTAGGTGAGCAGTTCTTC. Protein: CASSLRTSLGEQFF.

CDR3 DNA: TGTGCCAGCAGTCCCCAACCCCCCGCCAATCAGCCCCAGCATTTT. It translates to CASSPQPPANQPQHF. The rearrangement uses TRBV27 and TRBJ1-5; D is unclear. CDR3 length: 15 amino acids. Germline loops: CDR1 MNHEY, CDR2 SMNVEV (reference sequence). V gave up 5 bases and J gave up 3 bases, with 14 bases separating them.

The rearrangement joins TRBV10-3 to TRBJ2-3; D is uncertain. Germline V lookup: CDR1 ENHRY, CDR2 SYGVKD. Deletions cut 10 bases from V and 4 bases from J, with 15 bases between. CDR3 length equals 13 residues. DNA of the CDR3: TGTGCCACAAGCCCCGTTTTGGCAGATACGCAGTATTTT. Its translation: CATSPVLADTQYF.

Comments on this clone: This sample also contains other DNA sequences that code for the same CDR3. V usage is TRBV7-8 and J usage is TRBJ2-7; 8 bases align to TRBD2. The V gene end was trimmed by 4 bases and the J gene end by 0 bases; junction bases not matched to a gene: 2. CDR1 is SGHVS and CDR2 is FQNEAQ in the germline V gene. The length of the CDR3 is 14 residues. The CDR3 is CASSSGTSSYEQYF. The CDR3 nucleotides read TGTGCCAGCAGCTCCGGGACTAGCTCCTACGAGCAGTACTTC.

The rearrangement links TRBV27 to TRBJ2-7; 8 bases are shared with TRBD1. The CDR3 is 18 residues long. The trim removed 0 bases at V and 3 bases at J, leaving 13 bases unmatched. Germline-derived CDR1 and CDR2 are MNHEY and SMNVEV (reference sequence). CDR3 sequence (DNA): TGTGCCAGCAGTTTATCGACCCCACGGACAGGGAATTACTACGAGCAGTACTTC. Protein sequence: CASSLSTPRTGNYYEQYF.

The chain carries TRBV2 and TRBJ2-1; 8 bases fit TRBD1. Germline-derived CDR1 and CDR2 are SNHLY and FYNNEI. The CDR3 totals 15 residues. V was clipped by 5 bases and J by 6 bases; unmatched bases: 9. CDR3 coding DNA: TGTGCCAGCAGTCCCTCCCAAGACAGGGGCAATGAGCAGTTCTTC. It translates to CASSPSQDRGNEQFF.

This chain links TRBV7-9 with TRBJ1-1; unclear D gene. Trimming stripped 4 bases from V and 6 bases from J, with 9 bases between. Germline CDR1 SEHNR, CDR2 FQNEAQ (reference sequence). The CDR3 spans 12 residues. The CDR3 protein is CASSSTAAEAFF. For the CDR3, the DNA is TGTGCCAGCAGCTCCACAGCCGCTGAAGCTTTCTTT.

The chain joins TRBV25-1 to TRBJ2-2; D may be TRBD2 (5 bases). V was trimmed by 5 bases and J by 6 bases, leaving 25 bases between them. The CDR3 totals 18 residues. The germline gives CDR1 MGHDK, CDR2 SYGVNS. CDR3 nucleotide sequence: TGTGCCAGCAGTCCCCCAACACCCAAACTGGACTTTCCCGGGGAGCTGTTTTTT. This encodes CASSPPTPKLDFPGELFF.

The J gene is TRBJ2-2, the V gene TRBV6-6; D might be TRBD2 (6 bases). The CDR3 sequence is 15 residues long. CDR1 and CDR2 from the germline V gene are MNHNY and SVGAGI (reference sequence). Trimming shortened V by 6 bases and J by 6 bases, and 17 bases separated the two germline ends. CDR3 protein: CASSQTSTGSGELFF. In nucleotides, the CDR3 is TGTGCCAGCAGCCAGACTAGTACGGGTTCCGGGGAGCTGTTTTTT.

This clone occurred once. This rearrangement joins TRBV25-1 to TRBJ2-5, with 9 bases fitting TRBD2. Germline lookup yields CDR1 MGHDK and CDR2 SYGVNS. The CDR3 contains 17 residues. J lost 2 bases, V lost 1 base, and 8 bases had no gene match. The DNA of the CDR3 is TGTGCCAGCAGTGAATCCCGACTAGCGGTTGGTCAAGAGACCCAGTACTTC. As protein: CASSESRLAVGQETQYF.

This clone showed up just once. V usage is TRBV27 and J usage is TRBJ2-7; no clear D. Between the trimmed V and J ends, which lost 7 bases and 2 bases, there was a span of 6 bases. The CDR3 is 11 amino acids. CDR1 MNHEY and CDR2 SMNVEV come from the germline V gene (reference sequence). The CDR3 DNA reads TGTGCCAGCAAGAACGCCTACGAGCAGTACTTC. Protein sequence: CASKNAYEQYF.

J is TRBJ2-7 and V is TRBV5-1; D uncertain. The V end lost 4 bases, the J end lost 0 bases, and 11 bases lay between the germline ends. This CDR3 has 14 residues. Germline V gives CDR1 SGHRS, CDR2 YFSETQ. This CDR3 is CASSPQENSYEQYF. The DNA for the CDR3 is TGCGCCAGCAGCCCCCAGGAGAACTCCTACGAGCAGTACTTC.

The CDR3 DNA reads TGTGCCAGCAGTGAAAGGGGCAGGGGCCATGAGCAGTTCTTC. It translates to CASSERGRGHEQFF. This chain uses TRBV6-1 with TRBJ2-1; weak D call: TRBD1 (6 bases). The V gene's germline CDR1 is MNHNS and CDR2 SASEGT. The CDR3 has 14 amino acids. V dropped 2 bases and J dropped 8 bases, with 13 bases sitting between them.